This passage covers 18 T cell receptor beta chains from one sample sequenced in a study of T cells and copy number aberrations in small-cell lung cancer. The repertoire was sequenced with immunoSEQ multiplex PCR; TCRdb's copy has only in-frame clones and lacks some. There are some 2,000 clones in the sample; less than 85% occur only once, and 9.5% lies in the top ten. Sequenced material: tumor tissue. These receptors were taken from a man in his sixties with small cell lung cancer.

The rearrangement joins TRBV5-8 to TRBJ2-7, with D perhaps TRBD2 (5 bases). This CDR3 has 12 residues. V was shortened by 4 bases and J by 5 bases, with 10 bases between the two germline ends. Germline CDR1 and CDR2: SGHTS and YDEGEE. The DNA for the CDR3 is TGTGCCAGCAGCGACTACTACCACGAGCAGTACTTC. Amino acids: CASSDYYHEQYF.

This clone appeared a few times. The chain is built from TRBV30 and TRBJ2-3; possible D gene TRBD2, 5 bases. Between the trimmed V and J ends, which lost 0 bases and 5 bases, there was a span of 9 bases. CDR1 is GTSNPN, CDR2 SVGIG, per germline (reference sequence). The CDR3 consists of 13 residues. CDR3 region: CAWSVTRGDTQYF. CDR3 sequence (DNA): TGTGCCTGGAGTGTAACCCGGGGAGATACGCAGTATTTT. The full variable domain, completed using reference TRBV30 and TRBJ2-3, is SQTIHQWPATLVQPVGSPLSLECTVEGTSNPNLYWYRQAAGRGLQLLFYSVGIGQISSEVPQNLSASRPQDRQFILSSKKLLLSDSGFYLCAWSVTRGDTQYFGPGTRLTVL.

The rearrangement uses TRBV6-1 and TRBJ2-7, with D uncertain. The CDR3 is made up of 11 amino acids. CDR1 and CDR2 (germline): MNHNS, SASEGT. V lost 1 base to trimming and J lost 10 bases, with 8 bases between them. CDR3 region: CASSEESAQYF. CDR3 sequence (DNA): TGTGCCAGCAGTGAAGAGTCAGCCCAGTACTTC.

The chain employs TRBV11-2 and TRBJ1-2; a possible D gene is TRBD1 (5 bases). The ends were cut back, 1 base at V and 8 bases at J, with 8 bases in the middle. Germline V gives CDR1 SGHAT, CDR2 FQNNGV. The CDR3 covers 12 residues. CDR3 nucleotide sequence: TGTGCCAGCAGCTTAGGTGGGGGAGGCTACACCTTC. Residues: CASSLGGGGYTF.

This chain links TRBV2 with TRBJ2-1; D gene unclear. CDR3 length: 10 amino acids. Trimming took 5 bases from V and 7 from J, leaving 3 bases between them. The germline CDR1 and CDR2 sequences are SNHLY and FYNNEI. The DNA of the CDR3 is TGTGCCAGCAGTAATAATGAGCAGTTCTTC. Its translation: CASSNNEQFF.

The J gene is TRBJ2-7, the V gene TRBV13; unclear D gene. The ends were cut back, 1 base at V and 7 bases at J, with 11 bases in the middle. The length of the CDR3 is 13 residues. Germline V gene data show CDR1 as PRHDT and CDR2 as FYEKMQ (reference sequence). CDR3 loop: CASSLEALSEQYF. CDR3 bases: TGTGCCAGCAGCTTAGAGGCCCTCTCGGAGCAGTACTTC.

V gene TRBV10-1 combines with J gene TRBJ1-3; D not certain. Germline V lookup: CDR1 WNHNN, CDR2 SYGVQD (reference sequence). The CDR3 contains 14 residues. The V and J ends lost 0 bases and 0 bases respectively, with 3 bases between them. The CDR3 sequence is CASSESSSGNTIYF. DNA of the CDR3: TGCGCCAGCAGTGAGTCGAGCTCTGGAAACACCATATATTTT.

The chain carries TRBV7-9 and TRBJ2-7, with D maybe TRBD2 (5 bases). The CDR3 spans 13 residues. V was trimmed by 1 base and J by 3 bases, leaving 7 bases between them. Germline CDR1 reads SEHNR; CDR2 reads FQNEAQ (reference sequence). The CDR3 here is CASSLDGGYEQYF. DNA of the CDR3: TGTGCCAGCAGCTTAGATGGAGGCTACGAGCAGTACTTC.

This clone was seen a single time. V usage is TRBV5-1 and J usage is TRBJ2-1; D possibly corresponds to TRBD2 (6 bases). CDR1 and CDR2 (germline): SGHRS, YFSETQ. This CDR3 has 17 amino acids. V was clipped by 0 bases and J by 2 bases, with 15 bases between them. The CDR3 spells CASSLVWRDSPYNEQFF. CDR3 nucleotides: TGCGCCAGCAGCTTGGTTTGGAGGGATAGCCCCTACAATGAGCAGTTCTTC. The entire variable domain, with the rest obtained from reference TRBV5-1 and TRBJ2-1, is as follows: KAGVTQTPRYLIKTRGQQVTLSCSPISGHRSVSWYQQTPGQGLQFLFEYFSETQRNKGNFPGRFSGRQFSNSRSEMNVSTLELGDSALYLCASSLVWRDSPYNEQFFGPGTRLTVL.

This sequence joins TRBV19 and TRBJ1-4, with 9 bases that match TRBD1. Germline V gene lookup returns CDR1 LNHDA and CDR2 SQIVND (reference sequence). Unmatched junction bases numbered 8, after V lost 6 bases and J lost 6 bases. This CDR3 is built from 15 residues. DNA of the CDR3: TGTGCCAGTAGACTAAACAGGGGGCGTCATGAAAAACTGTTTTTT. Its translation: CASRLNRGRHEKLFF.

The table lists this clone with a count of one. This rearrangement joins TRBV7-8 to TRBJ2-1; 14 bases map to TRBD2. The germline V gene has CDR1 SGHVS and CDR2 FQNEAQ. V gave up 6 bases and J gave up 5 bases; unmatched junction bases: 3. This CDR3 has 15 amino acids. CDR3 DNA sequence: TGTGCCAGCAGGCGACTAGCGGGGGGGAACAATGAGCAGTTCTTC. Its translation is CASRRLAGGNNEQFF.

The V gene is TRBV7-3, the J gene TRBJ2-1; 7 nucleotides agree with TRBD1. Unmatched junction bases numbered 13, after V lost 4 bases and J lost 4 bases. Germline CDR1 reads SGHTA; CDR2 reads FQGTGA. CDR3 length equals 17 residues. The CDR3 loop reads CASSSGVTGQRYNEQFF. DNA of the CDR3: TGTGCCAGCAGCTCTGGGGTTACGGGACAGAGATACAATGAGCAGTTCTTC.

The chain joins TRBV7-8 to TRBJ1-1, with 7 bases identical to TRBD1. The CDR3 covers 13 residues. The germline CDR1 and CDR2 sequences are SGHVS and FQNEAQ. The J segment lost 5 bases and the V segment lost 5 bases, leaving 5 bases of the junction unmatched. The CDR3 loop is CASSQQGRTEAFF. The CDR3 nucleotides read TGTGCCAGCAGCCAACAGGGGAGGACTGAAGCTTTCTTT.

The V call is TRBV9, the J call TRBJ2-7, with TRBD2 matching 8 bases. J lost 12 bases, V lost 0 bases, and 11 bases had no gene match. CDR3 length: 14 amino acids. The germline CDR1 and CDR2 sequences are SGDLS and YYNGEE. In nucleotides, the CDR3 is TGTGCCAGCAGCGTAGAAGCGGGGGCCCGCCCCCTGTACTTC. It is translated as CASSVEAGARPLYF. Complete variable domain (other parts from reference TRBV9 and TRBJ2-7): DSGVTQTPKHLITATGQRVTLRCSPRSGDLSVYWYQQSLDQGLQFLIQYYNGEERAKGNILERFSAQQFPDLHSELNLSSLELGDSALYFCASSVEAGARPLYFGPGTRLTVT.

This rearrangement joins TRBV11-1 to TRBJ2-7; no firm D call. The germline V gene has CDR1 SGHAT and CDR2 FQDESV (reference sequence). This CDR3 has 11 residues. V shed 8 bases and J shed 0 bases, with 5 bases lying between them. CDR3 in amino acids: CASSNSYEQYF. Here the CDR3 DNA reads TGTGCCAGCTCCAACTCCTACGAGCAGTACTTC.

This rearrangement joins TRBV5-1 to TRBJ2-3, with D possibly matching TRBD1 (6 bases). This CDR3 has 14 amino acids. V dropped 2 bases and J dropped 4 bases, with 11 bases sitting between them. Germline CDR1 SGHRS, CDR2 YFSETQ. CDR3 nucleotide sequence: TGCGCCAGCAGCTTCGAGGGGGTGGCAGATACGCAGTATTTT. This sequence encodes CASSFEGVADTQYF.

The genes are TRBV5-1 and TRBJ2-5, with D possibly being TRBD1 (6 bases). Germline V gene lookup returns CDR1 SGHRS and CDR2 YFSETQ. The CDR3 contains 14 residues. V gave up 4 bases and J gave up 5 bases, with 15 bases separating them. The CDR3 is CASSPGDDSETQYF. The CDR3 bases are TGCGCCAGCAGCCCAGGGGACGATTCCGAGACCCAGTACTTC.

This clone has only a few counts. V gene TRBV7-2 combines with J gene TRBJ2-5, with 12 bases lining up with TRBD2. This CDR3 region has 16 residues. The V gene end was trimmed by 0 bases and the J gene end by 6 bases; junction bases not matched to a gene: 5. Looked up from germline, CDR1 is SGHTA and CDR2 is FQGNSA. The CDR3 loop is CASSLALAGGKQTQYF. The CDR3 coding sequence is TGTGCCAGCAGCTTAGCGCTAGCGGGAGGGAAGCAGACCCAGTACTTC.